The 11 T cell receptor beta chains below were found in one sample sequenced in a study of cytomegalovirus exposure and HLA in healthy donors (TCRdb year 2017). Library preparation used the immunoSEQ multiplex PCR assay. A mixture of 60 forward primers for TCR Vbeta segments and 13 reverse primers for TCR Jbeta segments was used in the multiplex PCR. Sourced from immuneACCESS, this table was stored by TCRdb with only in-frame sequences that have V and J called. A share of the clones is absent; for the studies checked, an unresolved V gene accounts for under half, and the remainder has no known explanation. The sample yields some 150,000 clones; 70% to 80% were counted once. In total, the top ten clones hold over 0.95% of the sample. Input material: PBMCs. The origin of the receptors is a woman between 45 and 60 years old in good health and CMV-seronegative.

The chain couples TRBV5-1 to TRBJ1-3; the match to TRBD1 covers 7 bases. The CDR3 runs to 16 residues. Per germline, CDR1 SGHRS and CDR2 YFSETQ. V was clipped by 3 bases and J by 4 bases; unmatched bases: 10. DNA of the CDR3: TGCGCCAGCAGCTCATTACAGGGGACCGAAGGAAACACCATATATTTT. Protein product: CASSSLQGTEGNTIYF.

The chain has TRBV9 and TRBJ2-1; 7 positions agree with TRBD1. This CDR3 comprises 14 residues. Germline CDR1 SGDLS, CDR2 YYNGEE. After removal of 6 bases from V and 5 bases from J, the junction contained 8 bases not matched to a gene. This chain's CDR3 is CASTGTASNNEQFF. CDR3 bases: TGTGCCAGCACCGGGACAGCCAGCAACAATGAGCAGTTCTTC.

The rearrangement links TRBV9 to TRBJ2-5; a possible D gene is TRBD2 (6 bases). The CDR3 length is 14 residues. CDR1 is SGDLS and CDR2 is YYNGEE in the germline V gene. V lost 5 bases, J lost 10 bases, and 21 bases lay in between. The CDR3, as DNA: TGTGCCAGCAGTATCGGGACTGATCAAGGAGGCCAGTACTTC. Translating it yields CASSIGTDQGGQYF.

This rearrangement joins TRBV19 to TRBJ1-4; 10 nucleotides align to TRBD1. Germline V gene data show CDR1 as LNHDA and CDR2 as SQIVND (reference sequence). CDR3 size: 17 residues. Germline trimming cut 10 bases from V and 6 bases from J; bases unmatched to any gene: 17. CDR3 in amino acids: CATLPGQGSPLYEKLFF. The DNA for the CDR3 is TGTGCCACTCTACCGGGACAGGGGTCCCCCCTCTATGAAAAACTGTTTTTT.

The rearrangement joins TRBV6-5 to TRBJ1-1; 9 nucleotides line up with TRBD1. The CDR3 length is 14 residues. Germline CDR1 reads MNHEY; CDR2 reads SVGAGI. The V gene end was trimmed by 2 bases and the J gene end by 7 bases; junction bases not matched to a gene: 5. Here the CDR3 DNA reads TGTGCCAGCAGTTACCCGGGACAGGGACTTGAAGCTTTCTTT. It specifies CASSYPGQGLEAFF.

The V and J genes are TRBV4-3 and TRBJ2-3; 12 bases map to TRBD2. This CDR3 has 16 residues. The V segment lost 1 base and the J segment 8 bases; nucleotides outside the gene matches: 7. Germline V gene data show CDR1 as LGHNA and CDR2 as YSLEER. The CDR3 sequence: CASSQASGRGGGTQYF. The CDR3 DNA reads TGCGCCAGCAGCCAAGCTAGCGGGAGGGGTGGGGGTACGCAGTATTTT.

The CDR3 nucleotides read TGCGCCAGCAGCCTGCGGGGGTCGGGTGGCTACACCTTC. Its protein is CASSLRGSGGYTF. This chain uses TRBV4-3 with TRBJ1-2, with D possibly being TRBD1 (5 bases). CDR1 is LGHNA and CDR2 is YSLEER in the germline V gene. This CDR3 has 13 amino acids. The V end lost 4 bases, the J end lost 7 bases, and 13 bases lay between the germline ends.

In DNA, the CDR3 is TGCGCCAGCAGCCAAGAAGGATCTAGCGGGATGTCAGATACGCAGTATTTT. It codes for CASSQEGSSGMSDTQYF. This sequence joins TRBV4-1 and TRBJ2-3, with 9 bases aligning to TRBD2. Per the germline V gene, CDR1 is MGHRA and CDR2 is YSYEKL. V gave up 0 bases and J gave up 4 bases; unmatched junction bases: 8. There are 17 residues in the CDR3.

The genes are TRBV19 and TRBJ2-7; possible D gene TRBD1, 6 bases. The CDR3 has 14 residues. The V end lost 3 bases, the J end lost 4 bases, and 13 bases lay between the germline ends. Germline V CDR1 and CDR2: LNHDA, SQIVND (reference sequence). The CDR3 sequence: CASSIASGDYEQYF. The DNA of the CDR3 is TGTGCCAGTAGTATCGCGTCAGGGGATTACGAGCAGTACTTC.

V gene TRBV5-1 combines with J gene TRBJ2-1, with TRBD1 matching 12 bases. Germline trimming cut 7 bases from V and 6 bases from J; bases unmatched to any gene: 11. The CDR3 runs to 16 residues. Germline assignment: CDR1 SGHRS and CDR2 YFSETQ. The chain's CDR3 is CASADGTGGRFNEQFF. CDR3 nucleotide sequence: TGCGCCAGCGCAGATGGGACAGGGGGCAGATTCAATGAGCAGTTCTTC.

This clone was seen more than once but under ten times. The chain is built from TRBV5-1 and TRBJ2-2, with TRBD2 matching 7 bases. The germline V gene encodes CDR1 SGHRS and CDR2 YFSETQ. V was pared by 0 bases and J by 2 bases, with 4 bases of the junction left unmatched. This CDR3 is built from 16 residues. CDR3 DNA: TGCGCCAGCAGCTTGGAGTCTAGCGGCAACACCGGGGAGCTGTTTTTT. Translating gives CASSLESSGNTGELFF.